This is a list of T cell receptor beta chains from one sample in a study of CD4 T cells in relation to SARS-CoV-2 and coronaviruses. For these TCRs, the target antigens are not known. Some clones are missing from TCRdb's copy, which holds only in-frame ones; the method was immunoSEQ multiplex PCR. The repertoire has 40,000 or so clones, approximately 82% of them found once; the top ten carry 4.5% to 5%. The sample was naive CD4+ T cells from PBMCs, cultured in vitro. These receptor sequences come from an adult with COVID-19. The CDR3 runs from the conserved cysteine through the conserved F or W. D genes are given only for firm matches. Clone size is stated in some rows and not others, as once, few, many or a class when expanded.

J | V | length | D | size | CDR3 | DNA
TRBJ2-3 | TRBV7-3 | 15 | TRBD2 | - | CASSLAGVETDTQYF | TGTGCCAGCAGCCTAGCGGGAGTGGAAACAGATACGCAGTATTTT
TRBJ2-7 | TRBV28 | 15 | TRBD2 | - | CASSLPGLARYEQYF | TGTGCCAGCAGTTTACCGGGACTAGCGCGCTACGAGCAGTACTTC
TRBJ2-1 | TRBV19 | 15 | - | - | CASSTSRDSYNEQFF | TGTGCCAGTAGTACTTCCCGGGACTCCTACAATGAGCAGTTCTTC
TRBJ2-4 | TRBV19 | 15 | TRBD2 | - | CASSILAGPKNIQYF | TGTGCCAGTAGTATTCTAGCGGGGCCCAAAAACATTCAGTACTTC
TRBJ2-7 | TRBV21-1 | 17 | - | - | CASSKGKTRHSGYEQYF | TGTGCCAGCAGCAAAGGTAAGACTCGGCACAGTGGCTACGAGCAGTACTTC
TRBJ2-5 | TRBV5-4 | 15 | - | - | CASSTGGPTEETQYF | TGTGCCAGCAGCACTGGGGGGCCGACCGAAGAGACCCAGTACTTC
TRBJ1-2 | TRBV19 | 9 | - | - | CAAVYGYTF | TGTGCGGCGGTCTATGGCTACACCTTC
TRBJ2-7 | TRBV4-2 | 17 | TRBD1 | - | CASSQNLGGTGSDEQYF | TGTGCCAGCAGCCAGAATTTGGGCGGGACAGGGTCGGACGAGCAGTACTTC
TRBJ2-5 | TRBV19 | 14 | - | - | CASRDLAGGETQYF | TGTGCCAGTAGGGACCTCGCGGGTGGGGAGACCCAGTACTTC
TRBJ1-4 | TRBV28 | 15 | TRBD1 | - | CASSFGTAEDEKLFF | TGTGCCAGCAGTTTTGGGACAGCGGAAGATGAAAAACTGTTTTTT
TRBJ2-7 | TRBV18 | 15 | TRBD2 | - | CASSPVLGGFYEQYF | TGTGCCAGCTCACCAGTCTTGGGAGGGTTCTACGAGCAGTACTTC
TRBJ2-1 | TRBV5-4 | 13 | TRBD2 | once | CASSLGSGRGQFF | TGTGCCAGCAGCTTGGGTAGCGGGAGAGGGCAGTTCTTC
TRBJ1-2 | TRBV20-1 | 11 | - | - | CSASQGFGYTF | TGCAGTGCTAGTCAGGGCTTTGGCTACACCTTC
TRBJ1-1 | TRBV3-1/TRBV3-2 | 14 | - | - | CASKPDPFGTEAFF | TGTGCCAGCAAACCCGACCCGTTTGGCACTGAAGCTTTCTTT
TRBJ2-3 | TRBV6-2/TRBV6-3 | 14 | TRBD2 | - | CASSTSGSTDTQYF | TGTGCCAGCAGTACTAGCGGGAGCACAGATACGCAGTATTTT
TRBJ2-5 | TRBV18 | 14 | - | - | CASSPDRGMETQYF | TGTGCCAGCTCACCAGATCGGGGGATGGAGACCCAGTACTTC
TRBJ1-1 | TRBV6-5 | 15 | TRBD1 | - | CASSRGDRANTEAFF | TGTGCCAGCAGTCGCGGGGACAGGGCTAACACTGAAGCTTTCTTT
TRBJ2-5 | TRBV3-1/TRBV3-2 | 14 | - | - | CASSQDLGGETQYF | TGTGCCAGCAGCCAAGACCTGGGGGGAGAGACCCAGTACTTC
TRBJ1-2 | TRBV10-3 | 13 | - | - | CAISESIGDGYTF | TGTGCCATCAGTGAGTCGATAGGGGATGGCTACACCTTC
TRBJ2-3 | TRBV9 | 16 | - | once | CASSVDFRVTTDTQYF | TGTGCCAGCAGCGTAGACTTTCGGGTTACCACAGATACGCAGTATTTT
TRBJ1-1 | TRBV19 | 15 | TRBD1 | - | CASTPRSTGGTEAFF | TGTGCCAGTACTCCTCGCAGTACAGGGGGGACTGAAGCTTTCTTT
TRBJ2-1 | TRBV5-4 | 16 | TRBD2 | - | CASSYGTSGMNNEQFF | TGTGCCAGCAGCTACGGGACTAGCGGGATGAACAATGAGCAGTTCTTC
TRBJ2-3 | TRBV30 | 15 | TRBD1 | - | CAWSGQGTSTDTQYF | TGTGCCTGGAGCGGACAGGGAACTAGCACAGATACGCAGTATTTT
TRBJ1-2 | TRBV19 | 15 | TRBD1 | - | CASSIAQGQNYGYTF | TGTGCCAGTAGTATAGCACAGGGACAGAACTATGGCTACACCTTC
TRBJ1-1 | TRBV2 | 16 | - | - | CASRQYGNEQGTEAFF | TGTGCCAGCAGGCAATACGGAAATGAACAGGGCACTGAAGCTTTCTTT
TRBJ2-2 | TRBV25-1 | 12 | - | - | CASSGFTGELFF | TGTGCCAGCAGTGGTTTTACCGGGGAGCTGTTTTTT
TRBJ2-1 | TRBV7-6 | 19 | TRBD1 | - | CASTRGSVDRGRFNNEQFF | TGTGCCAGCACCAGGGGGTCCGTGGACAGGGGGCGGTTTAACAATGAGCAGTTCTTC
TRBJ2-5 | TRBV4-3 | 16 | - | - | CASSQGQGGRAETQYF | TGCGCCAGCAGCCAAGGACAGGGAGGGCGTGCAGAGACCCAGTACTTC
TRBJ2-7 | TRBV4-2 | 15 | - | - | CASSQAWRESSEQYF | TGTGCCAGCAGCCAAGCCTGGCGGGAATCCTCCGAGCAGTACTTC
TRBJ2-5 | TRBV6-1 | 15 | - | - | CASSELAGVRETQYF | TGTGCCAGCAGTGAATTGGCAGGGGTTCGGGAGACCCAGTACTTC
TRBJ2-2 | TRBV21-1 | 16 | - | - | CASSKVTSGRDGELFF | TGTGCCAGCAGCAAGGTCACTAGCGGGAGAGACGGGGAGCTGTTTTTT
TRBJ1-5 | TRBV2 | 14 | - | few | CASSEDPFNQPQHF | TGTGCCAGCAGCGAGGACCCTTTTAATCAGCCCCAGCATTTT
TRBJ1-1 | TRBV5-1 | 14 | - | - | CASSPNPRATEAFF | TGCGCCAGCAGCCCAAACCCGCGGGCAACCGAAGCTTTCTTT
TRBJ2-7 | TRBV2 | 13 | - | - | CASISREGYEQYF | TGTGCCAGCATTTCCCGAGAGGGGTACGAGCAGTACTTC
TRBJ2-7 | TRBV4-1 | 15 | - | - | CASSLTRTIPYEQYF | TGCGCCAGCAGCCTAACTCGGACTATACCCTACGAGCAGTACTTC
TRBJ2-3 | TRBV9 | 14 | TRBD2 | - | CASSATSGTDTQYF | TGTGCCAGCAGCGCCACTAGCGGCACAGATACGCAGTATTTT
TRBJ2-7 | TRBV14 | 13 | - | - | CASSRQGGYEQYF | TGTGCCAGCAGCCGCCAGGGGGGCTACGAGCAGTACTTC
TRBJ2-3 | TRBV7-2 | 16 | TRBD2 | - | CASSPRGTSGAYTQYF | TGTGCCAGCAGCCCCCGAGGGACTAGCGGCGCTTATACGCAGTATTTT
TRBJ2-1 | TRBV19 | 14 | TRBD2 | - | CASSWSSGRGEQFF | TGTGCCAGTAGCTGGTCTAGCGGGAGAGGTGAGCAGTTCTTC
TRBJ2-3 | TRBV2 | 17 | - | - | CASSEDIAATRGDTQYF | TGTGCCAGCAGTGAAGATATAGCGGCGACAAGGGGGGATACGCAGTATTTT
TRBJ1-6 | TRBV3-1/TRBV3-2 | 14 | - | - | CASSPSSDNSPLHF | TGTGCCAGCAGCCCAAGTTCGGATAATTCACCCCTCCACTTT
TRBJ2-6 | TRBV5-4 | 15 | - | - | CASSLSTSGANVLTF | TGTGCCAGCAGCTTGTCAACCTCTGGGGCCAACGTCCTGACTTTC
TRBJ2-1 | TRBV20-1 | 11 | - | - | CSARGRVEQFF | TGCAGTGCTAGAGGCAGGGTTGAGCAGTTCTTC
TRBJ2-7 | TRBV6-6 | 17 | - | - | CASSPGTHSLVSYEQYF | TGTGCCAGCAGTCCCGGAACCCATTCACTGGTTTCCTACGAGCAGTACTTC
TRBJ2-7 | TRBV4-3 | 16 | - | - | CASSRGLGGRSYEQYF | TGCGCCAGCAGCCGGGGCCTTGGGGGCAGATCCTACGAGCAGTACTTC
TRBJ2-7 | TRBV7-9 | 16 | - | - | CASSLGSELSSYEQYF | TGTGCCAGCAGCTTAGGGTCGGAGTTGTCCAGCTACGAGCAGTACTTC
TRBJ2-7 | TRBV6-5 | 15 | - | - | CASSYGPLGTYEQYF | TGTGCCAGCAGTTACGGTCCTCTGGGAACCTACGAGCAGTACTTC
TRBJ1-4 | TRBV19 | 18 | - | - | CASSIIGVVSETNEKLFF | TGTGCCAGTAGTATTATCGGGGTCGTGAGTGAAACTAATGAAAAACTGTTTTTT
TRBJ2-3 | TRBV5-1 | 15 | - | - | CASSWGAVGTDTQYF | TGCGCCAGCAGCTGGGGGGCGGTGGGCACAGATACGCAGTATTTT
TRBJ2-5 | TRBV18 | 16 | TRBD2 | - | CASSHVAGGAGETQYF | TGTGCCAGCTCACACGTAGCGGGAGGGGCTGGAGAGACCCAGTACTTC
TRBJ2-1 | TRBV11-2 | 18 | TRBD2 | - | CASSLDGVGTSGYNEQFF | TGTGCCAGCAGCTTAGATGGTGTCGGCACTAGCGGATACAATGAGCAGTTCTTC
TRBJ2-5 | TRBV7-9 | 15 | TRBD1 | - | CASSLTQGAGETQYF | TGTGCCAGCAGCCTCACCCAGGGGGCAGGAGAGACCCAGTACTTC
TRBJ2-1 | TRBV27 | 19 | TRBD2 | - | CASSPRTSGGPRIHNEQFF | TGTGCCAGCAGTCCCCGGACTAGCGGGGGCCCGAGAATCCACAATGAGCAGTTCTTC
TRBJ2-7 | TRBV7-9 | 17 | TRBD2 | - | CASSRGLAGPSSYEQYF | TGTGCCAGCAGCCGGGGACTAGCGGGACCAAGCTCCTACGAGCAGTACTTC
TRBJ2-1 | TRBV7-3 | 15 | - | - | CASSLTRTGYNEQFF | TGTGCCAGCAGCCTAACTAGAACAGGTTACAATGAGCAGTTCTTC
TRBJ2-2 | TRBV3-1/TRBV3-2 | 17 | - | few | CASSQDQGRAVSGELFF | TGTGCCAGCAGCCAAGATCAGGGGAGGGCGGTATCCGGGGAGCTGTTTTTT
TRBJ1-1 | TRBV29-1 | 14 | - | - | CSVTTGGLITEAFF | TGCAGCGTGACCACGGGGGGCTTAATCACTGAAGCTTTCTTT
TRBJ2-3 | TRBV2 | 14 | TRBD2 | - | CASAREGGTDTQYF | TGTGCCAGCGCCCGGGAGGGTGGCACAGATACGCAGTATTTT
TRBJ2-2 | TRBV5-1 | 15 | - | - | CASSLGAENTGELFF | TGCGCCAGCAGCTTGGGCGCAGAGAACACCGGGGAGCTGTTTTTT